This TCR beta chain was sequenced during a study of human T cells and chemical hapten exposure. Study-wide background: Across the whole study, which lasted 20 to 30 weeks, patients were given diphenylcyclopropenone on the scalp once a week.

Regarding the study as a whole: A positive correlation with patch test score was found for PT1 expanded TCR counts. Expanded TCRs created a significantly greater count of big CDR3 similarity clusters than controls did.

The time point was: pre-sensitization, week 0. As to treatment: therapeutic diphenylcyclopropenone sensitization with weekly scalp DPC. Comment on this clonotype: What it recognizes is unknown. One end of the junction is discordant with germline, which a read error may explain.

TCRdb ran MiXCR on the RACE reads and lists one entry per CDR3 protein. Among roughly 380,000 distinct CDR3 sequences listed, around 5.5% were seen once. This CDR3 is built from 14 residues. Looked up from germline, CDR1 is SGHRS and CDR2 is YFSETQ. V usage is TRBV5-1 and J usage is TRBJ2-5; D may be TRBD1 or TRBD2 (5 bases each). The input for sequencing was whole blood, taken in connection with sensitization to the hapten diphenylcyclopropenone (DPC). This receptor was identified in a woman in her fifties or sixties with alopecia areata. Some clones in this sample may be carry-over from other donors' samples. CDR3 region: CASSSGTTQETQCF. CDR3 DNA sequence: TGCGCCAGCAGCTCTGGGACCACCCAAGAGACCCAGTGCTTC.